The clone carrying this T cell receptor (beta chain) was observed a handful of times. This sample is drawn from a study of T-cell reconstitution after alpha-beta-depleted transplantation in children. Unique molecular identifiers were incorporated into the prepared TCRbeta library. Via MiXCR, TCRdb re-called the PCR reads, giving one row per CDR3 protein. The table lists about 400,000 distinct CDR3 sequences, just over 20% of them singletons. This CDR3 region has 15 residues. V gave up 1 base and J gave up 5 bases, with 14 bases separating them. Germline V gives CDR1 SGHTA, CDR2 FQGNSA. The receptor was isolated from a human donor who donated a stem cell graft to a child with acute myeloid leukemia. The sample consisted of PBMCs from the stem cell graft donor, taken from the stem cell graft. The chain employs TRBV7-2 and TRBJ1-1; D not resolved. The CDR3 DNA reads as TGTGCCAGCAGCTTAGACCACGGGAGTCGGACTGAAGCTTTCTTT. The encoded protein is CASSLDHGSRTEAFF.